These 4 T cell receptor beta chains were sequenced from one sample in a study of vaccination effects on CD4 cells after COVID-19. No antigen has been assigned to these receptors. Viral peptide pools were used in the ViraFEST assay to expand antigen-specific CD4+ T cells, and sequencing came afterward. Following 10 days of culture, CD4+ T cells were isolated. Among the vaccine recipients, none had a prior SARS-CoV-2 infection, and nucleocapsid antibodies were negative. This table comes from immunoSEQ multiplex PCR, and its TCRdb copy is limited to in-frame clones, with some not included. The data show 35,000 to 40,000 clones, about 66% seen once. The specimen comprised CD4+ T cells from PBMCs cultured with HCoV-OC43 spike peptides, sampled before COVID-19 vaccination. The subset denotes: HCoV-OC43 spike overlapping peptide pool stimulation. These receptors originate from a human donor who received a COVID-19 vaccine.

The CDR3 loop reads CASSQTGTQYF. DNA for the CDR3: TGCGCCAGCAGCCAGACGGGGACCCAGTACTTC. V usage is TRBV4-1 and J usage is TRBJ2-5; D is ambiguous. In germline, CDR1 is MGHRA, CDR2 YSYEKL. The CDR3 is made up of 11 amino acids. With 3 bases removed from V and 7 bases from J, the gap between germline ends came to 6 bases.

This clone was observed a few times. The V and J genes are TRBV19 and TRBJ2-1; 13 bases agree with TRBD2. Germline assignment: CDR1 LNHDA and CDR2 SQIVND (reference sequence). J gave up 7 bases and V 8 bases, and 8 bases lay outside the gene matches. This CDR3 spans 15 amino acids. The CDR3 protein is CASRQLAGGGNEQFF. In DNA, the CDR3 is TGTGCCAGTCGCCAACTAGCGGGAGGGGGGAATGAGCAGTTCTTC.

V gene TRBV28 combines with J gene TRBJ2-6; the match to TRBD1 covers 10 bases. This CDR3 contains 18 residues. CDR1 is MDHEN, CDR2 SYDVKM, per germline. V lost 6 bases and J lost 2; bases outside the gene matches: 10. The CDR3 loop reads CASSSPGQGTAGANVLTF. Here the CDR3 DNA reads TGTGCCAGCAGCTCCCCGGGACAGGGGACGGCTGGGGCCAACGTCCTGACTTTC.

This clone was seen only a few times. This chain joins TRBV5-1 and TRBJ1-5; the D gene is possibly TRBD1 (5 bases). Between the trimmed V and J ends, which lost 0 bases and 1 base, there was a span of 5 bases. The CDR3 has 14 residues. The germline gives CDR1 SGHRS, CDR2 YFSETQ. Written as DNA, the CDR3 is TGCGCCAGCAGCTTGGGACAGAGCAATCAGCCCCAGCATTTT. Translated: CASSLGQSNQPQHF.